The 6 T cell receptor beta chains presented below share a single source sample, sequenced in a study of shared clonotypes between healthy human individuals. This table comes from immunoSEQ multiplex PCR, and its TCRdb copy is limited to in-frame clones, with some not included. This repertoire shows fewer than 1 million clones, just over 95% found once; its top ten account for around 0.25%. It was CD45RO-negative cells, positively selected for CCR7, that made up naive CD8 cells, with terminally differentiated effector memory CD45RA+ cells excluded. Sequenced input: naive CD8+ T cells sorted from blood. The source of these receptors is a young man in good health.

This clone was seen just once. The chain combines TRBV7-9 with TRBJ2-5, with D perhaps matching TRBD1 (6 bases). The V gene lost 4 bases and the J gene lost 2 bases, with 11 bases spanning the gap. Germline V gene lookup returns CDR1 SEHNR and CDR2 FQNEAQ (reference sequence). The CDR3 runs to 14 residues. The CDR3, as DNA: TGTGCCAGCAGCTCCTGGACAGTTCAAGAGACCCAGTACTTC. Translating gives CASSSWTVQETQYF.

CDR3 DNA: TGTGCCAGTAGTACCACCTGGGCGGGAGGGATAGGAGATACGCAGTATTTT. Translation: CASSTTWAGGIGDTQYF. This sequence joins TRBV19 and TRBJ2-3; 9 nucleotides line up with TRBD2. V trimming: 4 bases; J trimming: 5 bases; junction bases outside the gene matches: 13. This CDR3 has 17 residues. Germline V gene lookup returns CDR1 LNHDA and CDR2 SQIVND (reference sequence).

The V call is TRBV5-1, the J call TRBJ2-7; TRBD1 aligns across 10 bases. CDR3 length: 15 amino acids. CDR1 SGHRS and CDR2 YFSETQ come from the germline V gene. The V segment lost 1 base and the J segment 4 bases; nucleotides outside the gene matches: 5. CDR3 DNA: TGCGCCAGCAGCTTGCAGACAGGGGGCTTATACGAGCAGTACTTC. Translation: CASSLQTGGLYEQYF.

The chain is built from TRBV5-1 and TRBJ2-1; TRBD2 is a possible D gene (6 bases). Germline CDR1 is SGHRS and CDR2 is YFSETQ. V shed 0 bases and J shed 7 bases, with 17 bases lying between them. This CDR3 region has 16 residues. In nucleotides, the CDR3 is TGCGCCAGCAGCTTGGCCGCTGGCGGGATCGGGAATGAGCAGTTCTTC. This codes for CASSLAAGGIGNEQFF.

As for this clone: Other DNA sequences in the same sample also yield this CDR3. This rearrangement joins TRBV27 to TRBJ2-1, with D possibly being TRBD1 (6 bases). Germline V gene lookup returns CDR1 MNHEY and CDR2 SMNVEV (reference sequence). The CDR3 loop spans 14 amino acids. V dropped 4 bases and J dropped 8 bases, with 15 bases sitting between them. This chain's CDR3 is CASSSTQGWDEQFF. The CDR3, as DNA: TGTGCCAGCAGTTCCACACAGGGATGGGATGAGCAGTTCTTC.

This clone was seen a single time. The CDR3 DNA is TGCGCCAGCAGCTTGTGGGACAGGGGTCTCACCGGGGAGCTGTTTTTT. Encoded protein: CASSLWDRGLTGELFF. The chain couples TRBV5-1 to TRBJ2-2, with 10 bases aligning to TRBD1. Germline V gene lookup returns CDR1 SGHRS and CDR2 YFSETQ. Trimming removed 1 base from V and 4 bases from J; junction bases left unmatched: 4. The CDR3 runs 16 residues.